The 21 T cell receptor beta chains below all came from one sample that was sequenced in a study of cytomegalovirus exposure and HLA in healthy donors. The PCR made use of 60 Vbeta and 13 Jbeta primers. The repertoire was sequenced with immunoSEQ multiplex PCR; TCRdb's copy has only in-frame clones and lacks some. Of around 250,000 clones listed, around 90% are singletons. What was sequenced was PBMCs. Receptors originate from a girl aged 2 to 9 in good health and CMV-seronegative.

About this clone itself: The same CDR3 can be traced to other DNA sequences in this sample. This chain connects TRBV6-1 to TRBJ1-5, with TRBD1 identical over 8 bases. V gave up 6 bases and J gave up 4 bases; unmatched junction bases: 8. Per germline, CDR1 MNHNS and CDR2 SASEGT. The CDR3 length is 15 residues. The CDR3: CASRGDRGGNQPQHF. Written as DNA, the CDR3 is TGTGCCAGCAGGGGTGACAGGGGAGGGAATCAGCCCCAGCATTTT.

The rearrangement joins TRBV28 to TRBJ2-6; the match to TRBD2 covers 7 bases. Per germline, CDR1 MDHEN and CDR2 SYDVKM. This CDR3 is 18 amino acids long. Trimming removed 3 bases from V and 0 bases from J; junction bases left unmatched: 8. For the CDR3, the DNA is TGTGCCAGCAGTTTTTGGACGGGGGGAGCCTCTGGGGCCAACGTCCTGACTTTC. Residues: CASSFWTGGASGANVLTF.

The V gene is TRBV11-2, the J gene TRBJ1-4, with D possibly matching TRBD1 (5 bases). Germline V gene lookup returns CDR1 SGHAT and CDR2 FQNNGV. This CDR3 comprises 15 residues. Trimming removed 5 bases at V and 8 bases at J, with 18 bases between. The CDR3 DNA reads TGTGCCAGCAGCCCCGGGGGGTTGCTGGTAGAAAAACTGTTTTTT. Protein product: CASSPGGLLVEKLFF.

The chain is built from TRBV10-3 and TRBJ1-5; D is perhaps TRBD1 (5 bases). The CDR3 runs to 15 residues. Trimming cost V 0 bases and J 2 bases, with 8 bases left between them. Germline CDR1 is ENHRY and CDR2 is SYGVKD. As DNA, the CDR3 is TGTGCCATCAGTGAGTCGGGAGGGGGCAATCAGCCCCAGCATTTT. Its protein is CAISESGGGNQPQHF.

The chain joins TRBV19 to TRBJ1-6, with a tentative D call TRBD1 (6 bases). This CDR3 is 15 amino acids long. Germline CDR1 reads LNHDA; CDR2 reads SQIVND (reference sequence). The V gene lost 3 bases and the J gene lost 7 bases, with 13 bases spanning the gap. For the CDR3, the DNA is TGTGCCAGTAGTATCGCAACAGGGTCGAATTCACCCCTCCACTTT. Protein sequence: CASSIATGSNSPLHF. The entire variable domain, with the rest obtained from reference TRBV19 and TRBJ1-6, is as follows: DGGITQSPKYLFRKEGQNVTLSCEQNLNHDAMYWYRQDPGQGLRLIYYSQIVNDFQKGDIAEGYSVSREKKESFPLTVTSAQKNPTAFYLCASSIATGSNSPLHFGNGTRLTVT.

The CDR3 nucleotides are TGCGCCAGCAGCCATGGGGGGGCAAATGGTGAGCAGTTCTTC. Translation gives CASSHGGANGEQFF. The chain links TRBV10-2 to TRBJ2-1, with D perhaps matching TRBD2 (7 bases). The V gene's germline CDR1 is WSHSY and CDR2 SAAADI. The V gene lost 6 bases and the J gene lost 9 bases, with 18 bases spanning the gap. CDR3 length: 14 residues.

The CDR3 coding sequence is TGTGCCAGCACCCCCGAGGGGGGGACTGCCCAAGAGACCCAGTACTTC. As protein: CASTPEGGTAQETQYF. This sequence joins TRBV28 and TRBJ2-5, with D perhaps matching TRBD2 (7 bases). V was pared by 7 bases and J by 1 base, with 19 bases between. The length of the CDR3 is 16 residues. The germline V gene has CDR1 MDHEN and CDR2 SYDVKM.

CDR3 nucleotides: TGTGCCAGCAGCCTACCGAGGGACGAGCAGTACTTC. Translating it yields CASSLPRDEQYF. This sequence joins TRBV28 and TRBJ2-7; tentative D call: TRBD2 (5 bases). The CDR3 has 12 residues. The germline gives CDR1 MDHEN, CDR2 SYDVKM. The ends were cut back, 6 bases at V and 5 bases at J, with 11 bases in the middle.

This CDR3 is CASRNTASGRMGVADTQYF. As DNA, the CDR3 is TGTGCCAGCAGAAACACTGCTAGCGGGAGAATGGGGGTCGCAGATACGCAGTATTTT. The rearrangement links TRBV5-6 to TRBJ2-3; 10 bases fit TRBD2. This CDR3 is built from 19 residues. CDR1 is SGHDT, CDR2 YYEEEE, per germline. J was trimmed by 4 bases and V by 5 bases; bases with no gene match: 19.

A single count supports this clone. The chain couples TRBV5-5 to TRBJ1-1; a possible D gene is TRBD1 (6 bases). The germline V gene encodes CDR1 SGHKS and CDR2 YYEKEE (reference sequence). V was shortened by 2 bases and J by 6 bases, with 11 bases between the two germline ends. The CDR3 is 13 residues long. CDR3 residues: CASSFGGSAEAFF. Here the CDR3 DNA reads TGTGCCAGCAGCTTTGGGGGCTCGGCTGAAGCTTTCTTT.

V and J are TRBV4-1 and TRBJ2-1; 12 positions agree with TRBD2. CDR1 and CDR2 (germline): MGHRA, YSYEKL. Trimming took 0 bases from V and 7 from J; bases not matched to a gene: 4. CDR3 length: 16 residues. The CDR3 here is CASSQERLAGANEQFF. In DNA form, the CDR3 reads TGCGCCAGCAGCCAAGAAAGACTAGCGGGAGCGAATGAGCAGTTCTTC.

This sequence joins TRBV7-6 and TRBJ2-3, with D perhaps TRBD2 (6 bases). The ends were cut back, 1 base at V and 4 bases at J, with 9 bases in the middle. Per germline, CDR1 SGHVS and CDR2 FNYEAQ. The CDR3 totals 14 residues. The DNA of the CDR3 is TGTGCCAGCAGCTTAGAGCGGGTTCCAGATACGCAGTATTTT. It codes for CASSLERVPDTQYF.

To note about this clone: The same CDR3 arises from other DNA sequences in this sample as well. The chain links TRBV6-6 to TRBJ2-7; D possibly corresponds to TRBD2 (5 bases). Per germline, CDR1 MNHNY and CDR2 SVGAGI (reference sequence). This CDR3 region has 13 residues. V lost 6 bases to trimming and J lost 0 bases, with 9 bases between them. The CDR3 nucleotides read TGTGCCAGCAGCAGCGGTGACTCCTACGAGCAGTACTTC. It codes for CASSSGDSYEQYF.

The chain uses TRBV7-2 and TRBJ1-2; tentatively, D is TRBD1 (6 bases). Germline lookup yields CDR1 SGHTA and CDR2 FQGNSA. CDR3 length equals 15 residues. V was pared by 5 bases and J by 0 bases, with 13 bases between. The chain's CDR3 is CASSPGVLTNYGYTF. In DNA form, the CDR3 reads TGTGCCAGCAGCCCAGGGGTCCTGACTAACTATGGCTACACCTTC.

Written as DNA, the CDR3 is TGTGCCAGCATCGGGGGGGGTGTTGGCTACACCTTC. It translates to CASIGGGVGYTF. This sequence joins TRBV2 and TRBJ1-2; D perhaps matches TRBD1 (5 bases). With 7 bases removed from V and 7 bases from J, the gap between germline ends came to 13 bases. Germline V lookup: CDR1 SNHLY, CDR2 FYNNEI. The CDR3 sequence is 12 residues long.

The V gene is TRBV7-3, the J gene TRBJ1-1; perhaps TRBD1 as D (6 bases). V was trimmed by 8 bases and J by 4 bases, leaving 17 bases between them. CDR1 SGHTA and CDR2 FQGTGA come from the germline V gene. This CDR3 has 14 residues. CDR3 sequence (DNA): TGTGCCAGCGGCGACCCAGGGGTCGGCACTGAAGCTTTCTTT. It yields the protein CASGDPGVGTEAFF. The variable domain in full, with the rest retrieved from reference TRBV7-3 and TRBJ1-1, is GAGVSQTPSNKVTEKGKYVELRCDPISGHTALYWYRQSLGQGPEFLIYFQGTGAADDSGLPNDRFFAVRPEGSVSTLKIQRTERGDSAVYLCASGDPGVGTEAFFGQGTRLTVV.

The chain links TRBV7-2 to TRBJ1-2; D is perhaps TRBD1 (6 bases). This CDR3 contains 14 residues. The V gene lost 5 bases and the J gene lost 4 bases, with 14 bases spanning the gap. CDR1 and CDR2 (germline): SGHTA, FQGNSA. The CDR3 sequence: CASSPGGAAYGYTF. The CDR3 region has the DNA TGTGCCAGCAGCCCCGGGGGGGCCGCCTATGGCTACACCTTC. Full variable domain (remainder filled in from reference TRBV7-2 and TRBJ1-2): GAGVSQSPSNKVTEKGKDVELRCDPISGHTALYWYRQSLGQGLEFLIYFQGNSAPDKSGLPSDRFSAERTGGSVSTLTIQRTQQEDSAVYLCASSPGGAAYGYTFGSGTRLTVV.

The V and J genes are TRBV19 and TRBJ1-1; 10 bases align to TRBD1. CDR3 length equals 15 residues. CDR1 and CDR2 from the germline V gene are LNHDA and SQIVND (reference sequence). J lost 1 base, V lost 5 bases, and 4 bases had no gene match. The CDR3 DNA reads TGTGCCAGTAGTCCGGGACAGGGGACGAACACTGAAGCTTTCTTT. It is translated as CASSPGQGTNTEAFF.

V and J are TRBV6-1 and TRBJ1-5; D gene unclear. This CDR3 has 15 residues. V lost 1 base and J 0 bases, leaving 7 bases between the germline ends. CDR1 is MNHNS and CDR2 is SASEGT in the germline V gene. CDR3 sequence: CASSEGPYSNQPQHF. The CDR3 region has the DNA TGTGCCAGCAGTGAAGGGCCGTATAGCAATCAGCCCCAGCATTTT.

The rearrangement joins TRBV6-1 to TRBJ2-1, with 11 bases that match TRBD2. The CDR3 length is 14 residues. CDR1 is MNHNS and CDR2 is SASEGT in the germline V gene. The J segment lost 7 bases and the V segment lost 5 bases, leaving 4 bases of the junction unmatched. For the CDR3, the DNA is TGTGCCAGCAGTCCGGGACTAGCGGCAAATGAGCAGTTCTTC. It encodes CASSPGLAANEQFF.

The V gene is TRBV14, the J gene TRBJ2-7; 7 nucleotides line up with TRBD1. CDR1 is SGHDN and CDR2 is FVKESK in the germline V gene. V shed 5 bases, J shed 3 bases, and the junction held 4 bases outside the gene matches. The CDR3 runs 13 residues. In DNA form, the CDR3 reads TGTGCCAGCAGCGAGGGACAGAACTACGAGCAGTACTTC. Amino acids: CASSEGQNYEQYF. The full variable domain, its missing parts supplied by reference TRBV14 and TRBJ2-7, is EAGVTQFPSHSVIEKGQTVTLRCDPISGHDNLYWYRRVMGKEIKFLLHFVKESKQDESGMPNNRFLAERTGGTYSTLKVQPAELEDSGVYFCASSEGQNYEQYFGPGTRLTVT.